Below are 3 T cell receptor beta chains sequenced from a single sample in a study of blood T cell repertoires in COVID-19. Assay: immunoSEQ multiplex PCR; the TCRdb copy retains only in-frame clones and omits some. This sample has hundreds of thousands of clones, with approximately 91% found just once. Sequencing input: PBMCs or T cells enriched from blood (not recorded which). Receptors were obtained from a woman aged 55-70 years who had recovered from COVID-19.

This chain uses TRBV4-1 with TRBJ1-1; D is possibly TRBD1 (5 bases). This CDR3 spans 15 amino acids. The V and J ends lost 3 bases and 4 bases respectively, with 15 bases between them. Per the germline V gene, CDR1 is MGHRA and CDR2 is YSYEKL. The CDR3 loop is CASSQGPTTGTEAFF. CDR3 coding DNA: TGCGCCAGCAGCCAGGGGCCTACAACGGGCACTGAAGCTTTCTTT.

This chain uses TRBV5-1 with TRBJ2-5; 8 bases are a match to TRBD1. V lost 5 bases to trimming and J lost 4 bases; unmatched junction nucleotides: 7. CDR3 length: 14 residues. Germline assignment: CDR1 SGHRS and CDR2 YFSETQ. DNA of the CDR3: TGCGCCAGCAGTCCCCAGGGGGCAGTAGAGACCCAGTACTTC. It encodes CASSPQGAVETQYF.

V gene TRBV4-1 combines with J gene TRBJ1-4; tentatively, D is TRBD1 (6 bases). The V and J ends lost 5 bases and 4 bases respectively, with 14 bases between them. This CDR3 contains 15 residues. The germline V gene encodes CDR1 MGHRA and CDR2 YSYEKL. Here the CDR3 reads CASSARTVNNEKLFF. CDR3 bases: TGCGCCAGCAGCGCCCGGACAGTAAATAATGAAAAACTGTTTTTT.